Shown below are 15 T cell receptor beta chains from a single sample sequenced in a study of cytomegalovirus exposure and HLA in healthy donors. The PCR made use of 60 Vbeta and 13 Jbeta primers. Data came from immunoSEQ multiplex PCR; TCRdb stores just in-frame clones and leaves some out. The sample includes fewer than 250,000 clones, around 79% seen only once; the top ten take about 1.4%. The sequenced sample was PBMCs. These receptors were collected from a woman aged 45-59 years in good health and CMV-seronegative.

The chain employs TRBV5-1 and TRBJ2-7; tentative D call: TRBD2 (6 bases). The V gene's germline CDR1 is SGHRS and CDR2 YFSETQ. The CDR3 is 14 amino acids. V was pared by 0 bases and J by 2 bases, with 9 bases between. The CDR3 nucleotides are TGCGCCAGCAGCTTGGCGGGAGCCCCCTACGAGCAGTACTTC. This gives the protein CASSLAGAPYEQYF.

This rearrangement joins TRBV7-9 to TRBJ2-7, with 8 bases matching TRBD1. Germline lookup yields CDR1 SEHNR and CDR2 FQNEAQ (reference sequence). CDR3 length equals 13 residues. V lost 4 bases, J lost 5 bases, and 4 bases stayed unmatched. The CDR3 coding sequence is TGTGCCAGCAGCTGGGACAGGTGGGACGAGCAGTACTTC. Its translation is CASSWDRWDEQYF.

A single count supports this clone. J is TRBJ1-4 and V is TRBV11-2; D is unresolved. CDR1 is SGHAT, CDR2 FQNNGV, per germline. The V end lost 5 bases, the J end lost 3 bases, and 10 bases lay between the germline ends. The CDR3 has 14 amino acids. The CDR3 reads CASSPTTPNEKLFF. CDR3 coding DNA: TGTGCCAGCAGCCCGACGACTCCTAATGAAAAACTGTTTTTT.

This chain links TRBV28 with TRBJ2-1; TRBD1 might be the D (5 bases). V lost 6 bases and J 3 bases, leaving 18 bases between the germline ends. The CDR3 is 16 residues long. The germline V gene encodes CDR1 MDHEN and CDR2 SYDVKM. The CDR3: CASRPAPPTVYNEQFF. The CDR3 DNA sequence: TGTGCCAGCAGGCCGGCCCCCCCGACAGTCTACAATGAGCAGTTCTTC. The variable domain in full, with the rest retrieved from reference TRBV28 and TRBJ2-1, is DVKVTQSSRYLVKRTGEKVFLECVQDMDHENMFWYRQDPGLGLRLIYFSYDVKMKEKGDIPEGYSVSREKKERFSLILESASTNQTSMYLCASRPAPPTVYNEQFFGPGTRLTVL.

Of note for this clone: Other nucleotide sequences in the sample specify the same CDR3. The chain has TRBV29-1 and TRBJ1-3; tentative D call: TRBD1 (6 bases). V lost 4 bases and J lost 0, with 13 bases in between. CDR3 size: 15 residues. Germline V gene sequence: CDR1 SQVTM, CDR2 ANQGSEA. CDR3 protein: CSVAKGGFSGNTIYF. CDR3 sequence (DNA): TGCAGCGTTGCGAAAGGGGGATTCTCTGGAAACACCATATATTTT.

This clone was counted between two and nine times. This chain connects TRBV29-1 to TRBJ2-3; D remains ambiguous. The germline gives CDR1 SQVTM, CDR2 ANQGSEA. The V end was cut by 6 bases, the J end by 4 bases, with 8 bases between. There are 11 residues in the CDR3. CDR3: CSVPQADTQYF. The CDR3 region has the DNA TGCAGCGTGCCACAAGCAGATACGCAGTATTTT.

The chain employs TRBV15 and TRBJ1-2, with a weak D call TRBD1 (6 bases). Trimming removed 6 bases at V and 2 bases at J, with 7 bases between. Germline V gene sequence: CDR1 LNHNV, CDR2 YYDKDF (reference sequence). The CDR3 extends over 12 amino acids. CDR3 coding DNA: TGTGCCACCAGGCAGGGGAACTATGGCTACACCTTC. Translated: CATRQGNYGYTF.

The V call is TRBV7-2, the J call TRBJ2-5, with no clear D. The length of the CDR3 is 13 residues. Germline V gene data show CDR1 as SGHTA and CDR2 as FQGNSA. Trimming stripped 1 base from V and 5 bases from J, with 8 bases between. The CDR3 sequence is CASSLGYSETQYF. In DNA, the CDR3 is TGTGCCAGCAGCTTAGGCTACTCCGAGACCCAGTACTTC.

On this clone: A read error may account for a junction end that differs from germline. The chain links TRBV2 to TRBJ2-5, with 13 bases lining up with TRBD2. The CDR3 is made up of 12 amino acids. Germline CDR1 is SNHLY and CDR2 is FYNNEI. CDR3 nucleotides: TGTGCCAGCAGTGCCCGGACTAGCGGGGGTCACTTC. Translation: CASSARTSGGHF.

CDR3 bases: TGTGCCAGCAGTCGAGGGGAGGGTAACTATGGCTACACCTTC. Translating gives CASSRGEGNYGYTF. V is TRBV6-5 and J is TRBJ1-2; D perhaps matches TRBD1 (5 bases). CDR3 size: 14 residues. V gave up 5 bases and J gave up 1 base, with 11 bases separating them. Looked up from germline, CDR1 is MNHEY and CDR2 is SVGAGI.

V usage is TRBV7-2 and J usage is TRBJ2-7; possible D gene TRBD1, 6 bases. Germline V gene lookup returns CDR1 SGHTA and CDR2 FQGNSA. The V gene lost 3 bases and the J gene lost 7 bases, with 16 bases spanning the gap. The CDR3 has 14 residues. CDR3 sequence (DNA): TGTGCCAGCAGCTTGTCCGGGACAATGGGAGAGCAGTACTTC. Translating it yields CASSLSGTMGEQYF.

This clone has a handful of counts. The chain is built from TRBV5-1 and TRBJ1-2, with D perhaps TRBD1 (5 bases). V was cut by 1 base and J by 0 bases, with 16 bases left in between. CDR1 and CDR2 (germline): SGHRS, YFSETQ. The CDR3 spans 17 residues. Written as DNA, the CDR3 is TGCGCCAGCAGCTTGACGACAGATAGGTCTTCTAACTATGGCTACACCTTC. Its translation: CASSLTTDRSSNYGYTF.

The V gene is TRBV29-1, the J gene TRBJ2-1, with unresolved D. The V gene lost 7 bases and the J gene lost 4 bases, with 8 bases spanning the gap. Germline V gene sequence: CDR1 SQVTM, CDR2 ANQGSEA. This CDR3 is 11 amino acids long. This CDR3 is CSAPRYNEQFF. The DNA for the CDR3 is TGCAGCGCCCCGAGGTACAATGAGCAGTTCTTC.

The V gene is TRBV6-1, the J gene TRBJ1-2; perhaps TRBD1 as D (6 bases). The ends were cut back, 3 bases at V and 9 bases at J, with 20 bases in the middle. The CDR3 runs to 15 residues. Germline V gene sequence: CDR1 MNHNS, CDR2 SASEGT. The CDR3 loop reads CASSEKDGSRGSYTF. Here the CDR3 DNA reads TGTGCCAGCAGTGAGAAGGACGGCTCCAGGGGTAGCTACACCTTC.

The rearrangement joins TRBV19 to TRBJ2-7, with D perhaps TRBD1 (6 bases). The CDR3 has 12 amino acids. Trimming took 2 bases from V and 7 from J, leaving 9 bases between them. In germline, CDR1 is LNHDA, CDR2 SQIVND (reference sequence). The CDR3 DNA is TGTGCCAGTAGTATACACGACAGGGAGCAGTACTTC. Encoded protein: CASSIHDREQYF.